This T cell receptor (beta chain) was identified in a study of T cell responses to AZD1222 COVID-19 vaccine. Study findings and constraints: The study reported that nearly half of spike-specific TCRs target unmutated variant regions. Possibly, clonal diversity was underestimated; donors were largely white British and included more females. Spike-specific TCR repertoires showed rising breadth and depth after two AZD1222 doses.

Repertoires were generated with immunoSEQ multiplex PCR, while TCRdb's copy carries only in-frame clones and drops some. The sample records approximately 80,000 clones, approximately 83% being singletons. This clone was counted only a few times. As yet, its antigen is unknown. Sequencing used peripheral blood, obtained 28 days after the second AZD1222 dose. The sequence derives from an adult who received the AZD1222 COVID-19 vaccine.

CDR3 DNA: TGTGCCCTACCGGGGCCGTACTATGGCTACACCTTC. Its translation: CALPGPYYGYTF. V is TRBV6-5 and J is TRBJ1-2, with D perhaps TRBD1 (5 bases). The CDR3 loop spans 12 amino acids. With 11 bases removed from V and 3 bases from J, the gap between germline ends came to 13 bases. Per germline, CDR1 MNHEY and CDR2 SVGAGI.